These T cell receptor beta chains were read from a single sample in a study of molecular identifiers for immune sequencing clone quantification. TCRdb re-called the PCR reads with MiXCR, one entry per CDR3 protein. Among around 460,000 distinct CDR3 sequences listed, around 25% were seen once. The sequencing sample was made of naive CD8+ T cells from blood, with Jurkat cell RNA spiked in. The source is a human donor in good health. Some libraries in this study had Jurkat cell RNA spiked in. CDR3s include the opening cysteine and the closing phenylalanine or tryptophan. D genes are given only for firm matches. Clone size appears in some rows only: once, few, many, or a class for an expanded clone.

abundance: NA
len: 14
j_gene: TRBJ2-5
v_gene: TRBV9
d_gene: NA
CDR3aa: CASSVERFGETQYF
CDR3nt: TGTGCCAGCAGCGTAGAACGGTTTGGGGAGACCCAGTACTTC

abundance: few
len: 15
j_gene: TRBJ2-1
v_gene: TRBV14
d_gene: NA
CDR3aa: CASSLDWSSYNEQFF
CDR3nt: TGTGCCAGCAGCCTAGACTGGAGCTCCTACAATGAGCAGTTCTTC

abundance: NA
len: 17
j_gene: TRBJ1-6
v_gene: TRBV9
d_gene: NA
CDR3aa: CASSVEGEYVYNSPHHF
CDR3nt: TGTGCCAGCAGCGTAGAAGGGGAGTATGTCTATAATTCACCCCACCACTTT

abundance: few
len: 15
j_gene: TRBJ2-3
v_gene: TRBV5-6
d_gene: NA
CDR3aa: CASSERASRTDTQYF
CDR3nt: TGTGCCAGCAGCGAGAGGGCGTCCCGCACAGATACGCAGTATTTT

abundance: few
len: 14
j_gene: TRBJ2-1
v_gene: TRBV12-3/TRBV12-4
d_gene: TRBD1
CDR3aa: CASSPQTGVNEQFF
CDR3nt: TGTGCCAGCAGCCCCCAGACAGGGGTAAATGAGCAGTTCTTC

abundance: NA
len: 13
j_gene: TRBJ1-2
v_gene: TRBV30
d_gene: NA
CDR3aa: CAWSVGRDYGYTF
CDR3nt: TGTGCCTGGAGTGTGGGCAGGGACTATGGCTACACCTTC

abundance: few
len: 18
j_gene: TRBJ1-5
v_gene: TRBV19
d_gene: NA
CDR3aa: CASSIPPLGLTTRQPQHF
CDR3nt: TGTGCCAGTAGTATCCCGCCCCTAGGTCTCACCACCAGGCAGCCCCAGCATTTT

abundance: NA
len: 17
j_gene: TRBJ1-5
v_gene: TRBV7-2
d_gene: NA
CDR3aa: CASSLVAGGSRSDTQHF
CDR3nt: TGTGCCAGCAGCTTAGTTGCGGGGGGGTCGCGGTCAGATACGCAGCATTTT

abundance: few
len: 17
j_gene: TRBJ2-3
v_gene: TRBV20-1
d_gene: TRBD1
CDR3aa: CSARWGDGQGFTDTQYF
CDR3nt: TGCAGTGCTAGATGGGGTGACGGACAGGGGTTCACAGATACGCAGTATTTT

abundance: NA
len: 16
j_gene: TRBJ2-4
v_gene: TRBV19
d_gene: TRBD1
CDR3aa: CASSDGDRGAKNIQYF
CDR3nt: TGTGCCAGTAGTGACGGGGACAGGGGAGCCAAAAACATTCAGTACTTC

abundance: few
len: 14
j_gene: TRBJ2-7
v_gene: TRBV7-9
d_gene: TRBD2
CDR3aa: CASSWSAGVPEQYF
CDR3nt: TGTGCCAGCAGCTGGAGCGCGGGAGTCCCCGAGCAGTACTTC

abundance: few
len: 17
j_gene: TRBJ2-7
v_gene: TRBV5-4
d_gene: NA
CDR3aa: CASSSPFDSPYSYEQYF
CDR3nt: TGTGCCAGCAGCTCGCCCTTCGACAGCCCGTACTCCTACGAGCAGTACTTC

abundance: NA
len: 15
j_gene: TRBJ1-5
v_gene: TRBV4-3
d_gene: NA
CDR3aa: CASSQEAGCDQPQHF
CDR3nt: TGCGCCAGCAGCCAAGAGGCGGGCTGCGACCAGCCCCAGCATTTT

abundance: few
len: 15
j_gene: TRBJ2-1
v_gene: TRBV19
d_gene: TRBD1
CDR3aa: CASSIGQGAFNEQFF
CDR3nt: TGTGCCAGTAGTATCGGTCAGGGGGCTTTCAATGAGCAGTTCTTC

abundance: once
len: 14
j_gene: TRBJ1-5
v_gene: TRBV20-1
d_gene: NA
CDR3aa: CSARDRGQGQTQHF
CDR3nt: TGCAGTGCTAGAGATCGGGGGCAGGGGCAGACCCAGCATTTT

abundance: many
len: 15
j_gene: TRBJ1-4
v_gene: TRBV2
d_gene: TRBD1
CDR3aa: CASSEVTGDAEKLFF
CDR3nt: TGTGCCAGCAGTGAAGTAACAGGGGATGCTGAAAAACTGTTTTTT

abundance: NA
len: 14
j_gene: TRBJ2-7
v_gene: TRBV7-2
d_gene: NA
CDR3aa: CASSLGRPYLEQYF
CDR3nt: TGTGCCAGCAGCTTAGGACGCCCCTACTTGGAGCAGTACTTC